The 5 T cell receptor beta chains reported below all come from one sample, sequenced in a study of cytomegalovirus exposure and HLA in healthy donors. Clones were sequenced by immunoSEQ multiplex PCR, and TCRdb holds only the in-frame ones, with some missing. The sample records 100,000 to 150,000 clones, about 96% being singletons. The sequenced sample consisted of PBMCs. These receptors all come from a young man in good health and CMV-seronegative.

The chain employs TRBV19 and TRBJ2-1; D possibly corresponds to TRBD2 (7 bases). Trimming shortened V by 9 bases and J by 3 bases, and 21 bases separated the two germline ends. The germline gives CDR1 LNHDA, CDR2 SQIVND (reference sequence). CDR3 length: 16 amino acids. CDR3 nucleotide sequence: TGTGCCAGCCTCGAGGGGAGGGGGACCCACTACAATGAGCAGTTCTTC. This encodes CASLEGRGTHYNEQFF.

This clone came up once. The chain carries TRBV19 and TRBJ2-7, with 7 bases aligning to TRBD1. Germline assignment: CDR1 LNHDA and CDR2 SQIVND (reference sequence). The CDR3 contains 14 residues. With 10 bases clipped from V and 3 bases from J, the junction kept 12 bases outside the gene matches. The CDR3 DNA reads as TGTGCCACCTCCCCCGGGACAGCCTACTACGAGCAGTACTTC. It translates to CATSPGTAYYEQYF.

V usage is TRBV19 and J usage is TRBJ1-4; D not certain. The V gene's germline CDR1 is LNHDA and CDR2 SQIVND (reference sequence). Trimming cost V 2 bases and J 4 bases, with 11 bases left between them. CDR3 length: 15 residues. The CDR3 is CASSIKGAFNEKLFF. The CDR3 DNA sequence: TGTGCCAGTAGTATAAAAGGAGCCTTTAATGAAAAACTGTTTTTT.

The rearrangement joins TRBV5-5 to TRBJ1-4; D is perhaps TRBD1 (6 bases). There are 15 residues in the CDR3. Trimming took off 3 bases at V and 7 bases at J, with 16 bases between the two ends. Germline V gene lookup returns CDR1 SGHKS and CDR2 YYEKEE (reference sequence). CDR3 loop: CASSSPQGRPEKLFF. CDR3 bases: TGTGCCAGCAGCTCCCCTCAGGGGCGTCCTGAAAAACTGTTTTTT. Full variable domain (rest looked up from reference TRBV5-5 and TRBJ1-4): DAGVTQSPTHLIKTRGQQVTLRCSPISGHKSVSWYQQVLGQGPQFIFQYYEKEERGRGNFPDRFSARQFPNYSSELNVNALLLGDSALYLCASSSPQGRPEKLFFGSGTQLSVL.

The genes are TRBV29-1 and TRBJ2-5, with 7 bases identical to TRBD1. The trim removed 6 bases at V and 4 bases at J, leaving 11 bases unmatched. The germline CDR1 and CDR2 sequences are SQVTM and ANQGSEA. This CDR3 has 14 amino acids. The CDR3 loop is CSVVPGQLVETQYF. Written as DNA, the CDR3 is TGCAGCGTAGTCCCGGGACAGCTGGTAGAGACCCAGTACTTC.